Sequencing of this T cell receptor beta chain was carried out in a study of spatial heterogeneity in lung cancer. Study at large: As counted in raw reads, each unique TCR and UMI combination appeared more than ten times on average. Study results and limitations: At tumor resection, ubiquitous expanded TCRs were detected in blood more often than later.

Carried by each TCR cDNA molecule was a unique molecular identifier. In TCRdb, the 5' RACE reads were re-called with MiXCR into one record per CDR3 protein. Of roughly 100,000 distinct CDR3 sequences in the sample, around 9% were seen once. With regard to this clonotype: What it binds is not known.

Described time point: sample taken at primary tumor resection. Unsorted tumor, nontumor lung tissue or cryopreserved PBMC supplied the whole RNA. Samples came from 60 to 75 TRACERx patients with untreated early-stage lung cancer. After removal of 4 bases from V and 6 bases from J, the junction contained 4 bases not matched to a gene. Germline loops: CDR1 SQVTM, CDR2 ANQGSEA. The CDR3 is 12 residues long. This specimen was PBMCs, taken at surgery. The chain joins TRBV29-1 to TRBJ2-3; 7 nucleotides align to TRBD1. The source is a male donor with early-stage non-small cell lung cancer. For the CDR3, the DNA is TGCAGCGTTGGTCAGACAGGGGATACGCAGTATTTT. Translated: CSVGQTGDTQYF.